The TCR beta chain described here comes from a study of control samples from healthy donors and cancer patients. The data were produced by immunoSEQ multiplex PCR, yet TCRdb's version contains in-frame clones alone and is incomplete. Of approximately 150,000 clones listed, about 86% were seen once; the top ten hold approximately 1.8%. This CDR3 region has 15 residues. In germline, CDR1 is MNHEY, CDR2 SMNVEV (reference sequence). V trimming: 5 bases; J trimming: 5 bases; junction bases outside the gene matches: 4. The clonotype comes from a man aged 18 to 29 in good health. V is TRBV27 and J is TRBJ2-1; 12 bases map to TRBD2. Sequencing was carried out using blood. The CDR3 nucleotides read TGTGCCAGCAGTCGATGGACTAGCGGGGACAATGAGCAGTTCTTC. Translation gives CASSRWTSGDNEQFF.